The present TCR beta chain was sequenced within a study of blood T cell repertoires in COVID-19. Whole-study context: The analysed material was cDNA or gDNA that came from T cells, B-cell-depleted T cells, or PBMCs.

For recovered donors of Cohort 3, there were two negative PCRs, clearance, or symptom resolution. Libraries were prepared by immunoSEQ multiplex PCR; TCRdb keeps only in-frame clonotypes and omits some of them. The sample has about 320,000 clones; roughly 86% are singletons. J lost 4 bases, V lost 3 bases, and 5 bases had no gene match. Germline V gives CDR1 SGHAT, CDR2 FQNNGV. This CDR3 is built from 15 residues. V usage is TRBV11-2 and J usage is TRBJ2-5, with 10 bases identical to TRBD1. The clonotype comes from a woman aged 18-29 years who had recovered from COVID-19. Sequences were obtained from PBMCs or T cells enriched from blood (not recorded which). DNA for the CDR3: TGTGCCAGCAGCTTGAGGGACAGGGGTGTAGAGACCCAGTACTTC. It is translated as CASSLRDRGVETQYF.